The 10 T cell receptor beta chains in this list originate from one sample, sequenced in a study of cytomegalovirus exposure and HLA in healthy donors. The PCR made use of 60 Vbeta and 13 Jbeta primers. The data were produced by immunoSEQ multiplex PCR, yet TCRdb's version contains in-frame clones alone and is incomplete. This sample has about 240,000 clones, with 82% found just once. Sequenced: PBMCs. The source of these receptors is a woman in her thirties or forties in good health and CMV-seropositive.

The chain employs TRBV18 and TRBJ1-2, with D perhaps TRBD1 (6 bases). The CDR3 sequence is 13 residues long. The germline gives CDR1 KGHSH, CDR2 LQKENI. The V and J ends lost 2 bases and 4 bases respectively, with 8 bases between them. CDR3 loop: CASSPGQPYGYTF. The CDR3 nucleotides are TGTGCCAGCTCACCAGGACAGCCCTATGGCTACACCTTC.

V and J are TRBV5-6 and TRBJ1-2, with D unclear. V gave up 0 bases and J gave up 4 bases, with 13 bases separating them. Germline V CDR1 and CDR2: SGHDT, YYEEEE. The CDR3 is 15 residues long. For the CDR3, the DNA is TGTGCCAGCAGCTTGGCCCAGGTCCTCCTCTATGGCTACACCTTC. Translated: CASSLAQVLLYGYTF.

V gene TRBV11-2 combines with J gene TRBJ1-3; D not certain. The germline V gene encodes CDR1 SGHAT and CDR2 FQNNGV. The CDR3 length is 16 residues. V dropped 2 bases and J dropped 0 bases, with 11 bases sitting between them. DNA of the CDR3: TGTGCCAGCAGCTTATCTCGGGTGGCCTCTGGAAACACCATATATTTT. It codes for CASSLSRVASGNTIYF. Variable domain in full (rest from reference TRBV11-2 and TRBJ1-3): EAGVAQSPRYKIIEKRQSVAFWCNPISGHATLYWYQQILGQGPKLLIQFQNNGVVDDSQLPKDRFSAERLKGVDSTLKIQPAKLEDSAVYLCASSLSRVASGNTIYFGEGSWLTVV.

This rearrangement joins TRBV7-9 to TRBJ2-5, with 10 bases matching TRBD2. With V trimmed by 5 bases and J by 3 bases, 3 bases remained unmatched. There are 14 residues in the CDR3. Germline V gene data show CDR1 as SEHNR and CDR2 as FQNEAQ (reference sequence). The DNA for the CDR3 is TGTGCCAGCAGCCGCGGACTAGCGGAAGAGACCCAGTACTTC. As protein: CASSRGLAEETQYF.

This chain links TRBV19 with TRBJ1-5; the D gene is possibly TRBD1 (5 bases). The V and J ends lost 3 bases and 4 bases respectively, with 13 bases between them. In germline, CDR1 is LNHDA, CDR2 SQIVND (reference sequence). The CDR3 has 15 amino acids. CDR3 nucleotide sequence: TGTGCCAGTAGTATCCACGACAGTCAGAATCAGCCCCAGCATTTT. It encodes CASSIHDSQNQPQHF. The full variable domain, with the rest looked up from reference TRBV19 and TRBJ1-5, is DGGITQSPKYLFRKEGQNVTLSCEQNLNHDAMYWYRQDPGQGLRLIYYSQIVNDFQKGDIAEGYSVSREKKESFPLTVTSAQKNPTAFYLCASSIHDSQNQPQHFGDGTRLSIL.

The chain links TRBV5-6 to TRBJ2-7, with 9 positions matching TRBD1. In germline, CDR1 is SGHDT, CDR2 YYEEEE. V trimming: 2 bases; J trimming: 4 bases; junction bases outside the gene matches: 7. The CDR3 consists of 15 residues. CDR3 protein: CASSLGQGIGYEQYF. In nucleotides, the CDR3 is TGTGCCAGCAGCTTAGGACAGGGGATTGGGTACGAGCAGTACTTC.

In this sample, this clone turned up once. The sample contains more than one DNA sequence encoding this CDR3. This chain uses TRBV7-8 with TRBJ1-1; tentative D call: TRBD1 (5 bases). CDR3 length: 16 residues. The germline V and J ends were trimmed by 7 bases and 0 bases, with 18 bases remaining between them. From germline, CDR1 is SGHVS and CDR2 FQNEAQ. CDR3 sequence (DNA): TGTGCCAGCACCCCATCATCTCGGGGGATGAACACTGAAGCTTTCTTT. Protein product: CASTPSSRGMNTEAFF.

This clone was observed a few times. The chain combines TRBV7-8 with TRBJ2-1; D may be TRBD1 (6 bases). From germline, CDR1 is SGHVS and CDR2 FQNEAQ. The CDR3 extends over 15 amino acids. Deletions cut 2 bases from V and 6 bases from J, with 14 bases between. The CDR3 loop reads CASSLRDTSLNEQFF. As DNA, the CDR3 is TGTGCCAGCAGCTTAAGGGACACCTCTCTCAATGAGCAGTTCTTC.

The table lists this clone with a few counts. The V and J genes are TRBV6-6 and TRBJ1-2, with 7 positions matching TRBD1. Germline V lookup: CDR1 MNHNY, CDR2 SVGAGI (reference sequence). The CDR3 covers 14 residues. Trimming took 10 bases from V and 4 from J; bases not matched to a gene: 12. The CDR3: CATVTTGAAYGYTF. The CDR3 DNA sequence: TGTGCCACTGTGACTACAGGGGCAGCCTATGGCTACACCTTC.

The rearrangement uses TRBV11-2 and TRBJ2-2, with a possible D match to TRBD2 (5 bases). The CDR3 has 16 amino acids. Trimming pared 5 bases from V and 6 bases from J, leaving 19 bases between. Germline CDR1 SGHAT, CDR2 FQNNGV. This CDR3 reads CASSPQVGMRAGELFF. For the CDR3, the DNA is TGTGCCAGCAGCCCCCAGGTCGGAATGAGGGCCGGGGAGCTGTTTTTT.